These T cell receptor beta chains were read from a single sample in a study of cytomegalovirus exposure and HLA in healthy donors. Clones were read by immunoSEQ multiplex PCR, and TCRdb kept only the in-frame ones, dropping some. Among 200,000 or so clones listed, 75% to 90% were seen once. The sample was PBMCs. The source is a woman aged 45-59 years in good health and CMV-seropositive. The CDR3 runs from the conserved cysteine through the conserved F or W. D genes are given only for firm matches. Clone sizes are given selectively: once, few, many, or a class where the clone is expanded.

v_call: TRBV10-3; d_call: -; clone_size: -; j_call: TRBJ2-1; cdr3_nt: TGTGCCATCAGTGGGGCTAGCCAGCATGAGCAGTTCTTC; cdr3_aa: CAISGASQHEQFF
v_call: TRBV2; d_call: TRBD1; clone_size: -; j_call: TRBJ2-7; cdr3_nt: TGTGCCAGCAGTGGACAGGGGGCCTCCGAGCAGTACTTC; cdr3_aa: CASSGQGASEQYF
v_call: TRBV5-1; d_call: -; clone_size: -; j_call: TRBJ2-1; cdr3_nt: TGCGCCAGCAGCTTGGAGCAGGGTGGGCATGAGCAGTTCTTC; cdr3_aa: CASSLEQGGHEQFF
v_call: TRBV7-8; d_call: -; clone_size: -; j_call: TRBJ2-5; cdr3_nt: TGTGCCAGCAGCTTAGACAGGTTTCCCCAAGAGACCCAGTACTTC; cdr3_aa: CASSLDRFPQETQYF
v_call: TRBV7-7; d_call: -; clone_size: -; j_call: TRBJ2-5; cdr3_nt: TGTGCTAGCAGCGAAGCAGGGGTTTTAGAGACCCAGTACTTC; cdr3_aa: CASSEAGVLETQYF
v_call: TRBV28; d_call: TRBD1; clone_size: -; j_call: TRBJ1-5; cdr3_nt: TGTGCCAGCAGTTTATACGGGACAGGGTTACAGCCCCAGCATTTT; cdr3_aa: CASSLYGTGLQPQHF
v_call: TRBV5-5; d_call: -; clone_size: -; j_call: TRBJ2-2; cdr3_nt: TGTGCCAGCGGCCGCGACTTGGTCAGCCAAAACACCGGGGAGCTGTTTTTT; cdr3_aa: CASGRDLVSQNTGELFF
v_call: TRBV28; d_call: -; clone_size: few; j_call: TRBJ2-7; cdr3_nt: TGTGCCAGCACCCAAGGAGGGGCGAGCTCCTACGAGCAGTACTTC; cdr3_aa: CASTQGGASSYEQYF
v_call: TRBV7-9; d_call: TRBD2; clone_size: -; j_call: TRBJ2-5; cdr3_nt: TGTGCCAGCAGCTCGACCGCCAGCGGGGGGAGGGAGACCCAGTACTTC; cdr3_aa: CASSSTASGGRETQYF
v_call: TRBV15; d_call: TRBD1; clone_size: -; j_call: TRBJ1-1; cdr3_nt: TGTGCCACCAGCAGGGGACAGGGGGCGGGAGTGACTGAAGCTTTCTTT; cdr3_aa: CATSRGQGAGVTEAFF
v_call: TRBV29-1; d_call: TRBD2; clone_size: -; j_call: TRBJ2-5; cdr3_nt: TGCAGCGTTGGGAAATCTAGCGGAGGCTTCCAAGAGACCCAGTACTTC; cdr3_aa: CSVGKSSGGFQETQYF
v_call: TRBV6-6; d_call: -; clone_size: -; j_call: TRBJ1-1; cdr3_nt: TGTGCCAGCAGTTACGATAGGGGCACTGAAGCTTTCTTT; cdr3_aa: CASSYDRGTEAFF
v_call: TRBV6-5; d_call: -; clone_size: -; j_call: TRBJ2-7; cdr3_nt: TGTGCCAGCAGTCGGAAGGGGAATGACGAGCAGTACTTC; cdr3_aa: CASSRKGNDEQYF
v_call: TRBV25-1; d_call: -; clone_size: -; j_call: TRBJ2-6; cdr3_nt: TGTGCCAGCAGTGAACGAAAGGGAGCTGGGGCCAACGTCCTGACTTTC; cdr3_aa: CASSERKGAGANVLTF
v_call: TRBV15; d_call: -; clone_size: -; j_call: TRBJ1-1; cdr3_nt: TGTGCCACCAGCAGAGATCTAACGGTGAACACTGAAGCTTTCTTT; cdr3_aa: CATSRDLTVNTEAFF
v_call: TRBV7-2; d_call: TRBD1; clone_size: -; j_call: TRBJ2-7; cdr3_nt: TGTGCCAGCAGCTTAGGACAGGGGTTCACCTACGAGCAGTACTTC; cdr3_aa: CASSLGQGFTYEQYF
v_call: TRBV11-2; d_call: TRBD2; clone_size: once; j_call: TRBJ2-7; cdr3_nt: TGTGCCAGCAGCTCAAGGGGACTAGCTCTCTACGAGCAGTACTTC; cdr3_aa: CASSSRGLALYEQYF
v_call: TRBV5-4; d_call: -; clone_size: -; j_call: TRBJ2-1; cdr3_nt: TGTGCCAGCAGCTTGGAAGCAGGGTATGCCTACAATGAGCAGTTCTTC; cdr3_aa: CASSLEAGYAYNEQFF
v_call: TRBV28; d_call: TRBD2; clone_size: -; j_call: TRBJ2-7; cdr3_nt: TGTGCCAGCAGTGTAGGTCTAGCGGGTGTAACCTACGAGCAGTACTTC; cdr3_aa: CASSVGLAGVTYEQYF
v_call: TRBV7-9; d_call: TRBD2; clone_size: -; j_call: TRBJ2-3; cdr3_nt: TGTGCCAGCAGCCTGACTAGCGGTAAAGCAACAGATACGCAGTATTTT; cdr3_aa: CASSLTSGKATDTQYF
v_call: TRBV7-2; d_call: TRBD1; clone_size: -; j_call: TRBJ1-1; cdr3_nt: TGTGCCAGCAGCTTCCGACAGGGGGCTGAAGCTTTCTTT; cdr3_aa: CASSFRQGAEAFF
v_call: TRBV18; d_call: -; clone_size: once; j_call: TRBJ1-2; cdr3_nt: TGTGCCAGCTCACCATCTCTCGCCCAAGCGCTATCTAACTATGGCTACACCTTC; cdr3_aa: CASSPSLAQALSNYGYTF
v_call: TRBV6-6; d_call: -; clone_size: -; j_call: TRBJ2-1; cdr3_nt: TGTGCCAGCAGCCTCATGACTAGTTTCTCCTACAATGAGCAGTTCTTC; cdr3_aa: CASSLMTSFSYNEQFF
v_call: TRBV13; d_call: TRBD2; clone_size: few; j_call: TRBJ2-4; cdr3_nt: TGTGCCAGCAGCTTAGCGGGGGGGCAAGACAAAAACATTCAGTACTTC; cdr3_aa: CASSLAGGQDKNIQYF
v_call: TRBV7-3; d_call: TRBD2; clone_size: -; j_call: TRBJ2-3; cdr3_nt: TGTGCCAGCAGCCCTACGGGGGGGTTGACAGATACGCAGTATTTT; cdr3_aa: CASSPTGGLTDTQYF
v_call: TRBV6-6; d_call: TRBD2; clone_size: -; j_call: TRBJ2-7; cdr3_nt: TGTGCCAGCAGTTCCTTTAGCGGGTCCCCCTACGAGCAGTACTTC; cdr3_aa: CASSSFSGSPYEQYF
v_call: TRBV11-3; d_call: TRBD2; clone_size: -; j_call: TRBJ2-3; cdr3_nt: TGTGCCAGCGCGGGAGGGGCCGTCACAGATACGCAGTATTTT; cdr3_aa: CASAGGAVTDTQYF
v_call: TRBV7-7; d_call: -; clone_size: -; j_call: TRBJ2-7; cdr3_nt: TGTGCCAGCAGCCTACGAAGCGGTAGCTCCTACGAGCAGTACTTC; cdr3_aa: CASSLRSGSSYEQYF
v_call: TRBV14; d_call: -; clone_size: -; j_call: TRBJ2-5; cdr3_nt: TGTGCCAGCAGCCAATTCATGGACCGGGGTCAGGAGACCCAGTACTTC; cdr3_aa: CASSQFMDRGQETQYF
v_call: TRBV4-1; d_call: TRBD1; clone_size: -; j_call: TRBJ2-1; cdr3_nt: TGCGCCAGCAGCCGGAACAGGGGGAATGAGCAGTTCTTC; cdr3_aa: CASSRNRGNEQFF
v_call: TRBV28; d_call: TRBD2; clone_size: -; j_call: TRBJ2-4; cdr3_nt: TGTGCCAGCAGTTTGGGGACTAGATTTATAACCAAAAACATTCAGTACTTC; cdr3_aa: CASSLGTRFITKNIQYF
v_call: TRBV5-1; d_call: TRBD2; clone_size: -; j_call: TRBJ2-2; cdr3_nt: TGCGCCAGCACCCGGACTAGCTTGGACACCGGGGAGCTGTTTTTT; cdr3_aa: CASTRTSLDTGELFF
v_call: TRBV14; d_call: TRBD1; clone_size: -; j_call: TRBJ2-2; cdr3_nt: TGTGCCAGCAGCCAAGTTTGGGGACAGGACAACACCGGGGAGCTGTTTTTT; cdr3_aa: CASSQVWGQDNTGELFF
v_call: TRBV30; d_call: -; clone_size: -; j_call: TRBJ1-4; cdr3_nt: TGTGCCTGGAGTGTACAGGTGGACGAAAAACTGTTTTTT; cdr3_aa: CAWSVQVDEKLFF
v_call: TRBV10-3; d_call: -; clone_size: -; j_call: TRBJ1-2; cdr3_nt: TGTGCCATCAGTGAGGATGCGGGAATCGGCTATGGCTACACCTTC; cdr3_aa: CAISEDAGIGYGYTF
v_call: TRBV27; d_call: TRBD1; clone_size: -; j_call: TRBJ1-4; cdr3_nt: TGTGCCAGCGGTCGGACAGGGGAAAAACTGTTTTTT; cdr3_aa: CASGRTGEKLFF
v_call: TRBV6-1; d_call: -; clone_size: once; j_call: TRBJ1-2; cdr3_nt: TGTGCCAGCAGTTCTCTCCCCGGGACACGCTATGGCTACACCTTC; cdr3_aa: CASSSLPGTRYGYTF
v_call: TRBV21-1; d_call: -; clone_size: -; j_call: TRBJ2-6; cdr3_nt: TGTGCCAGCAGCAACTCCGGACAGGGGGCTAACTCTGGGGCCAACGTCCTGACTTTC; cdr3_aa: CASSNSGQGANSGANVLTF
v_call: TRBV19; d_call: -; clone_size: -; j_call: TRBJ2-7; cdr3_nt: TGTGCCAGTAGTATAGTTTCAGGGGCCTACGAGCAGTACTTC; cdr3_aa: CASSIVSGAYEQYF
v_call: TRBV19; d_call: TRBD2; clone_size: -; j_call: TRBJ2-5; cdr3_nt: TGTGCCAGTAGTCCGGGACTAGCATACGAGACCCAGTACTTC; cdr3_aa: CASSPGLAYETQYF
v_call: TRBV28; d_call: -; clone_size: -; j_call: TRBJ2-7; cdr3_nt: TGTGCCAGCAGTTTAAGAGGAGGCGGGAAAATTTACGAGCAGTACTTC; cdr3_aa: CASSLRGGGKIYEQYF
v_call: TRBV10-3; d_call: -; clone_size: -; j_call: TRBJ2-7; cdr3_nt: TGTGCCAATTCGGACAGCTACTCCTACGAGCAGTACTTC; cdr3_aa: CANSDSYSYEQYF